These 25 T cell receptor beta chains share one sample of origin, sequenced in a study of shared clonotypes between healthy human individuals. The method was immunoSEQ multiplex PCR; TCRdb's version includes in-frame clones alone and lacks a portion of them. The sample has hundreds of thousands of clones; around 72% are singletons. The sequencing input was memory CD4+ T cells sorted from blood. Subset of the sample: CD45RA-negative fraction. The source is a woman aged 25 to 39 in good health.

The V gene is TRBV27, the J gene TRBJ2-3; unclear D gene. The V end was cut by 8 bases, the J end by 4 bases, with 13 bases between. CDR3 length: 13 residues. Looked up from germline, CDR1 is MNHEY and CDR2 is SMNVEV (reference sequence). The CDR3 nucleotides read TGTGCCAGCCGAAGAACCAGTGCAGATACGCAGTATTTT. Its protein is CASRRTSADTQYF.

This chain joins TRBV2 and TRBJ2-7; TRBD2 matches at 9 bases. Trimming removed 0 bases from V and 3 bases from J; junction bases left unmatched: 6. This CDR3 region has 16 residues. Germline CDR1 is SNHLY and CDR2 is FYNNEI. The CDR3 sequence is CASSEAPASGNYEQYF. For the CDR3, the DNA is TGTGCCAGCAGTGAAGCACCGGCTAGCGGGAACTACGAGCAGTACTTC.

V gene TRBV4-1 combines with J gene TRBJ2-5; 7 bases are shared with TRBD1. CDR1 MGHRA and CDR2 YSYEKL come from the germline V gene. The CDR3 length is 16 residues. V shed 1 base and J 6 bases; nucleotides not matched to a gene: 11. CDR3 sequence reads: CASSQAWTGELKTQYF. In DNA form, the CDR3 reads TGCGCCAGCAGCCAAGCATGGACAGGAGAATTGAAGACCCAGTACTTC.

This clone showed up just once. The V gene is TRBV6-6, the J gene TRBJ1-5; 7 positions match TRBD1. CDR3 length: 16 residues. V lost 5 bases and J lost 6; bases outside the gene matches: 13. CDR1 and CDR2 (germline): MNHNY, SVGAGI (reference sequence). Written as DNA, the CDR3 is TGTGCCAGCAGTCAGGGGACCAGCAGGGGGGGTCAGCCCCAGCATTTT. Its translation is CASSQGTSRGGQPQHF.

Worth noting for this clone: This likely reflects a read error, since a far larger clone is one base away. The identical CDR3 is also encoded by other nucleotide sequences in the sample. The J gene is TRBJ1-3, the V gene TRBV28; 10 bases map to TRBD1. The CDR3 covers 15 residues. With 4 bases clipped from V and 4 bases from J, the junction kept 4 bases outside the gene matches. The V gene's germline CDR1 is MDHEN and CDR2 SYDVKM. CDR3 nucleotides: TGTGCCAGCAGTTCAGGACAGGGGGACGGAAACACCATATATTTT. It is translated as CASSSGQGDGNTIYF.

The chain uses TRBV5-5 and TRBJ1-1; tentative D call: TRBD1 (5 bases). The CDR3 is 16 residues long. CDR1 is SGHKS and CDR2 is YYEKEE in the germline V gene (reference sequence). Trimming stripped 4 bases from V and 0 bases from J, with 16 bases between. DNA for the CDR3: TGTGCCAGCAGCCATAAGACAGCTTCGCTGAACACTGAAGCTTTCTTT. Protein: CASSHKTASLNTEAFF.

CDR3 residues: CASSYSNNLHEQYF. CDR3 coding DNA: TGTGCCAGCAGTTACTCGAACAACCTCCACGAGCAGTACTTC. J is TRBJ2-7 and V is TRBV6-5; D uncertain. V was cut by 0 bases and J by 5 bases, with 11 bases left in between. The CDR3 has 14 amino acids. Germline CDR1 reads MNHEY; CDR2 reads SVGAGI.

The chain carries TRBV6-6 and TRBJ1-3; no clear D gene. The V end was cut by 5 bases, the J end by 0 bases, with 11 bases between. From germline, CDR1 is MNHNY and CDR2 SVGAGI (reference sequence). The CDR3 extends over 15 amino acids. CDR3 sequence: CASSQSRSSGNTIYF. The CDR3 nucleotides read TGTGCCAGCAGTCAATCGAGAAGCTCTGGAAACACCATATATTTT.

V is TRBV5-4 and J is TRBJ2-4, with D possibly called TRBD1 or TRBD2 (5 bases each). This CDR3 contains 15 residues. Germline V gene lookup returns CDR1 SGHNT and CDR2 YYREEE (reference sequence). V was clipped by 3 bases and J by 0 bases, with 10 bases between them. The CDR3 loop reads CASSSGAIAKNIQYF. The CDR3 DNA reads as TGTGCCAGCAGCTCCGGGGCCATAGCCAAAAACATTCAGTACTTC.

The V and J genes are TRBV7-2 and TRBJ1-4; a weak D match, TRBD1 (5 bases). Germline loops: CDR1 SGHTA, CDR2 FQGNSA. V was shortened by 3 bases and J by 5 bases, with 25 bases between the two germline ends. The length of the CDR3 is 19 residues. CDR3 protein: CASSFGGPPWAVQNEKLFF. The CDR3 bases are TGTGCCAGCAGCTTTGGGGGACCTCCCTGGGCGGTCCAAAATGAAAAACTGTTTTTT. The full variable domain, rest sourced from reference TRBV7-2 and TRBJ1-4, is GAGVSQSPSNKVTEKGKDVELRCDPISGHTALYWYRQSLGQGLEFLIYFQGNSAPDKSGLPSDRFSAERTGGSVSTLTIQRTQQEDSAVYLCASSFGGPPWAVQNEKLFFGSGTQLSVL.

A note on this clone: At the DNA level, this CDR3 is encoded by other sequences in the same sample as well. The chain combines TRBV7-8 with TRBJ1-1; weak D call: TRBD1 (6 bases). Germline assignment: CDR1 SGHVS and CDR2 FQNEAQ. This CDR3 comprises 15 residues. Trimming left V 5 bases short and J 0 bases short, with 13 bases between. CDR3 DNA: TGTGCCAGCAGCGGGTGGACAGTCATGAACACTGAAGCTTTCTTT. Translating it yields CASSGWTVMNTEAFF.

The chain couples TRBV29-1 to TRBJ2-6; the D gene could be TRBD1 or TRBD2 (6 bases each). Germline CDR1 is SQVTM and CDR2 is ANQGSEA. This CDR3 spans 15 amino acids. The V gene lost 6 bases and the J gene lost 4 bases, with 16 bases spanning the gap. CDR3 region: CSVGPPGAGANVLTF. CDR3 DNA: TGCAGCGTGGGGCCCCCGGGGGCCGGGGCCAACGTCCTGACTTTC.

Comment on this clone: Other DNA variants within this sample encode the same CDR3. The V and J genes are TRBV19 and TRBJ1-2, with a tentative D call TRBD1 (5 bases). V gave up 3 bases and J gave up 2 bases, with 10 bases separating them. Per the germline V gene, CDR1 is LNHDA and CDR2 is SQIVND (reference sequence). CDR3 length: 14 amino acids. The CDR3 spells CASSIPTGNYGYTF. In DNA, the CDR3 is TGTGCCAGTAGTATCCCCACAGGAAACTATGGCTACACCTTC.

The genes are TRBV25-1 and TRBJ2-7, with 10 bases matching TRBD1. CDR1 is MGHDK, CDR2 SYGVNS, per germline. V lost 6 bases, J lost 6 bases, and 20 bases stayed unmatched. This CDR3 is 18 amino acids long. The CDR3 loop reads CASSQNGRDRGPLREQYF. Here the CDR3 DNA reads TGTGCCAGCAGCCAAAATGGGAGGGACAGGGGCCCTCTCCGCGAGCAGTACTTC.

V and J are TRBV28 and TRBJ2-7; 8 bases align to TRBD2. This CDR3 region has 15 residues. The junction had 7 bases not matched to a gene; V was cut back by 4 bases and J by 2 bases. The germline CDR1 and CDR2 sequences are MDHEN and SYDVKM. CDR3 sequence: CASSSAGVTTYEQYF. DNA for the CDR3: TGTGCCAGCAGTTCAGCGGGAGTGACAACCTACGAGCAGTACTTC. The entire variable domain, with the rest obtained from reference TRBV28 and TRBJ2-7, is as follows: DVKVTQSSRYLVKRTGEKVFLECVQDMDHENMFWYRQDPGLGLRLIYFSYDVKMKEKGDIPEGYSVSREKKERFSLILESASTNQTSMYLCASSSAGVTTYEQYFGPGTRLTVT.

The V gene is TRBV6-6, the J gene TRBJ2-4; D remains unclear. Trimming removed 5 bases from V and 9 bases from J, with 11 bases in between. From germline, CDR1 is MNHNY and CDR2 SVGAGI (reference sequence). The CDR3 is 12 amino acids. The CDR3 bases are TGTGCCAGCAGTGCTTACGAATCCATTCAGTACTTC. This sequence encodes CASSAYESIQYF.

This chain links TRBV6-1 with TRBJ2-7, with D unclear. Trimming pared 7 bases from V and 2 bases from J, leaving 18 bases between. This CDR3 has 15 residues. Germline assignment: CDR1 MNHNS and CDR2 SASEGT. Written as DNA, the CDR3 is TGTGCCAGCATCGGACGGGCCCGTTACACCTACGAGCAGTACTTC. Protein product: CASIGRARYTYEQYF.

V is TRBV9 and J is TRBJ2-5; D perhaps matches TRBD1 (5 bases). Germline CDR1 SGDLS, CDR2 YYNGEE. Trimming stripped 2 bases from V and 3 bases from J, with 14 bases between. The CDR3 sequence is 15 residues long. CDR3 sequence (DNA): TGTGCCAGCAGCGTTTCCCCCAGGGAAGAAGAGACCCAGTACTTC. It translates to CASSVSPREEETQYF.

V and J are TRBV5-1 and TRBJ1-1; the D is unclear. The CDR3 is 13 amino acids. Trimming took off 0 bases at V and 10 bases at J, with 13 bases between the two ends. The germline V gene has CDR1 SGHRS and CDR2 YFSETQ. Written as DNA, the CDR3 is TGCGCCAGCAGCTTGGGCCAGGAGTTTTTAGCTTTCTTT. Its protein product is CASSLGQEFLAFF.

The chain links TRBV19 to TRBJ2-1, with D unresolved. Germline values: CDR1 LNHDA, CDR2 SQIVND (reference sequence). Trimming left V 5 bases short and J 2 bases short, with 4 bases between. The CDR3 contains 12 residues. The CDR3 here is CASSGAYNEQFF. Here the CDR3 DNA reads TGTGCCAGTAGTGGCGCCTACAATGAGCAGTTCTTC. The full variable domain, rest sourced from reference TRBV19 and TRBJ2-1, is DGGITQSPKYLFRKEGQNVTLSCEQNLNHDAMYWYRQDPGQGLRLIYYSQIVNDFQKGDIAEGYSVSREKKESFPLTVTSAQKNPTAFYLCASSGAYNEQFFGPGTRLTVL.

V usage is TRBV28 and J usage is TRBJ2-1; 15 bases map to TRBD2. The V and J ends lost 6 bases and 4 bases, in that order; junction bases with no gene match: 7. Per germline, CDR1 MDHEN and CDR2 SYDVKM. The CDR3 runs 17 residues. CDR3 nucleotide sequence: TGTGCCAGCAGCTTAGGGACTAGCGGGAGGAGGTACAATGAGCAGTTCTTC. Its translation is CASSLGTSGRRYNEQFF.

The gene calls are TRBV6-5 and TRBJ2-5; 7 bases fit TRBD1. The V gene's germline CDR1 is MNHEY and CDR2 SVGAGI. The CDR3 is 13 residues long. V dropped 5 bases and J dropped 3; count of bases not matched to a gene: 3. For the CDR3, the DNA is TGTGCCAGCAGTGGGACAGCTAAAGAGACCCAGTACTTC. Amino acid sequence: CASSGTAKETQYF.

The rearrangement links TRBV7-3 to TRBJ2-2; perhaps TRBD2 as D (6 bases). This CDR3 comprises 15 residues. From germline, CDR1 is SGHTA and CDR2 FQGTGA. V was pared by 5 bases and J by 0 bases, with 10 bases between. This chain's CDR3 is CASSLTSPNTGELFF. The DNA for the CDR3 is TGTGCCAGCAGCCTGACTAGTCCGAACACCGGGGAGCTGTTTTTT.

CDR3 coding DNA: TGTGCCAGCAGTTTTCTACAGGGGGACAATAATGAAAAACTGTTTTTT. Translated, it gives CASSFLQGDNNEKLFF. The V gene is TRBV28, the J gene TRBJ1-4; 8 positions agree with TRBD1. Germline V lookup: CDR1 MDHEN, CDR2 SYDVKM. The CDR3 spans 16 residues. V trimming: 3 bases; J trimming: 4 bases; junction bases outside the gene matches: 7.

The gene calls are TRBV9 and TRBJ1-2, with D unresolved. Germline CDR1 SGDLS, CDR2 YYNGEE. Deletions cut 0 bases from V and 6 bases from J, with 15 bases between. The CDR3 runs 15 residues. The DNA for the CDR3 is TGTGCCAGCAGCGTAGACCCCGGAAGGGTGGATGGCTACACCTTC. Amino acids: CASSVDPGRVDGYTF. The variable domain in full, completed from reference TRBV9 and TRBJ1-2, reads DSGVTQTPKHLITATGQRVTLRCSPRSGDLSVYWYQQSLDQGLQFLIQYYNGEERAKGNILERFSAQQFPDLHSELNLSSLELGDSALYFCASSVDPGRVDGYTFGSGTRLTVV.